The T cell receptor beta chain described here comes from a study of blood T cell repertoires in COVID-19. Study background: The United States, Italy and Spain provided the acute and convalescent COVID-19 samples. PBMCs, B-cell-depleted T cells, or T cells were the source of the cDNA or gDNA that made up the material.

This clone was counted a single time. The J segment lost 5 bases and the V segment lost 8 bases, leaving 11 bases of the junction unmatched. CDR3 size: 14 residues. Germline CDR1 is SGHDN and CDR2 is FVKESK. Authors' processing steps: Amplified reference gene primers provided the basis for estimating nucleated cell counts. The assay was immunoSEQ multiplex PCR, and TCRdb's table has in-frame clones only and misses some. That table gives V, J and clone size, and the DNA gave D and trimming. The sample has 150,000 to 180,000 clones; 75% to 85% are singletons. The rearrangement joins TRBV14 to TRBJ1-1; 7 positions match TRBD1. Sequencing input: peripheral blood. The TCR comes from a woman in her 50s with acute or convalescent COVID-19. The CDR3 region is CASGVNRGLTEAFF. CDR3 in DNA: TGTGCCAGCGGGGTCAACAGGGGCTTGACTGAAGCTTTCTTT.